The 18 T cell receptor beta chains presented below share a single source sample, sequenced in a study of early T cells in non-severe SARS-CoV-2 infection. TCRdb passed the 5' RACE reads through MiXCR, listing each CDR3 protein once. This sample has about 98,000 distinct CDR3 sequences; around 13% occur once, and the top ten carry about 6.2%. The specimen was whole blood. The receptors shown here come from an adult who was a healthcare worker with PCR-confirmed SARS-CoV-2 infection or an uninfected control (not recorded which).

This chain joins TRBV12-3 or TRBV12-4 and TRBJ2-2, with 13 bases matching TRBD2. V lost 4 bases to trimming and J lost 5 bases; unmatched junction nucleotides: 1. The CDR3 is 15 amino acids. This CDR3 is CASSSGLAGTGELFF. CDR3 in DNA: TGTGCCAGCAGTTCGGGACTAGCGGGGACCGGGGAGCTGTTTTTT.

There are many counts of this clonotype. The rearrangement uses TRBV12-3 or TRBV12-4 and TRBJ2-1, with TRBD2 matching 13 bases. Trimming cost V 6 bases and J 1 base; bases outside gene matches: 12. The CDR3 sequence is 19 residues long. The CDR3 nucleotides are TGTGCCAGCAGCCCACCGGGACTAGCGGGATTGGGGTCCTACAATGAGCAGTTCTTC. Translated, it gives CASSPPGLAGLGSYNEQFF.

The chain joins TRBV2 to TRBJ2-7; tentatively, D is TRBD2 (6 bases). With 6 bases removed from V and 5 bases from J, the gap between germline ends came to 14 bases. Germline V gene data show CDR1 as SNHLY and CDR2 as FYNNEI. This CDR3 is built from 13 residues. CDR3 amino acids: CASRSRERDEQYF. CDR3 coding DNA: TGTGCCAGCAGATCCCGGGAGCGGGACGAGCAGTACTTC.

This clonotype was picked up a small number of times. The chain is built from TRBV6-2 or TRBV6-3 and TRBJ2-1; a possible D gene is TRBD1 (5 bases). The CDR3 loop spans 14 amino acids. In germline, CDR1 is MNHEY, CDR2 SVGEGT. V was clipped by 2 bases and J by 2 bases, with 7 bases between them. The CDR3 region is CASSYRGPYNEQFF. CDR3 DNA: TGTGCCAGCAGTTACAGGGGTCCCTACAATGAGCAGTTCTTC.

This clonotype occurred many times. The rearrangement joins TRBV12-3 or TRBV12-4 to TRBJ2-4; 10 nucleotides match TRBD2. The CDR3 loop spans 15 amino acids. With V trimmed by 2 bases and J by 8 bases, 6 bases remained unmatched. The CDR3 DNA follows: TGTGCCAGCAGTTTACTAGCGGGAGTGGGGCACATTCAGTACTTC. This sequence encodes CASSLLAGVGHIQYF.

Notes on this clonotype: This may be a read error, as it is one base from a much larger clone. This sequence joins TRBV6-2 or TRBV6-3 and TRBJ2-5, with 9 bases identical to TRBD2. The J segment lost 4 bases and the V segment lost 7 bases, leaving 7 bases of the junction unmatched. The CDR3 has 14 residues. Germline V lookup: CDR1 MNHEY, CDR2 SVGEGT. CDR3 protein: CASIPREGRETQYF. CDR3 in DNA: TGTGCCAGCATCCCGCGGGAGGGTCGAGAGACCCAGTACTTC.

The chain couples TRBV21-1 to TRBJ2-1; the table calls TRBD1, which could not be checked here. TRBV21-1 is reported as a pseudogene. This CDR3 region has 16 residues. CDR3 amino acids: CASRSYIGAAYNEQFF. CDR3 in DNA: TGTGCCAGCAGATCTTATATTGGGGCAGCCTACAATGAGCAGTTCTTC.

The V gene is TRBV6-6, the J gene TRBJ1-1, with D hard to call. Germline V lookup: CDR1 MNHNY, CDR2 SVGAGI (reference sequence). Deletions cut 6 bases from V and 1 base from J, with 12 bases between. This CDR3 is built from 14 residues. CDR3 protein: CASRSARANTEAFF. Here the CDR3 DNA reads TGTGCCAGCAGGTCCGCTAGGGCGAACACTGAAGCTTTCTTT.

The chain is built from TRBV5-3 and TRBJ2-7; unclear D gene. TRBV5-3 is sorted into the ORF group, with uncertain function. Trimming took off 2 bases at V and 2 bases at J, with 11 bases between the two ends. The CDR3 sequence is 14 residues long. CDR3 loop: CARSFGPGTYEQYF. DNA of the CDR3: TGTGCCAGAAGCTTCGGTCCGGGCACCTACGAGCAGTACTTC.

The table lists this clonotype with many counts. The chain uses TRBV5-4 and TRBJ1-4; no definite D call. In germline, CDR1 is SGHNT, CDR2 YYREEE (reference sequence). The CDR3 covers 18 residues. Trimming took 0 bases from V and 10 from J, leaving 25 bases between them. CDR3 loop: CASSLVIRPGPKLGKLFF. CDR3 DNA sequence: TGTGCCAGCAGCTTGGTGATTCGACCAGGCCCGAAGTTAGGAAAACTGTTTTTT.

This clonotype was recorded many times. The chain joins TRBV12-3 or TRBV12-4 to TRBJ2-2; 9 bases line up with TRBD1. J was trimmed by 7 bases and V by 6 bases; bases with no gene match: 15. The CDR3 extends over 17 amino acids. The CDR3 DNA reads TGTGCCAGCAGCCTTGACAGGGGGACGTCGTTGAGCGGGGAGCTGTTTTTT. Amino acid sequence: CASSLDRGTSLSGELFF.

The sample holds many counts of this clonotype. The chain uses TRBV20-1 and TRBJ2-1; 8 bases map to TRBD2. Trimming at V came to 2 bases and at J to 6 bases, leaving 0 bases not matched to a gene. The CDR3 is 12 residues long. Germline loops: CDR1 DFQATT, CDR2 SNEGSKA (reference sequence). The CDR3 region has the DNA TGCAGTGCTAGAAGCGGGAGCAATGAGCAGTTCTTC. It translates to CSARSGSNEQFF.

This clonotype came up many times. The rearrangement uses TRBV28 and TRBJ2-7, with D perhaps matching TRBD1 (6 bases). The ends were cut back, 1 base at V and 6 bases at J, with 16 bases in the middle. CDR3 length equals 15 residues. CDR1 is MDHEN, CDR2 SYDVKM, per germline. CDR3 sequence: CASSLFRTTGPEQYF. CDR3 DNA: TGTGCCAGCAGTTTATTCCGCACCACAGGGCCCGAGCAGTACTTC.

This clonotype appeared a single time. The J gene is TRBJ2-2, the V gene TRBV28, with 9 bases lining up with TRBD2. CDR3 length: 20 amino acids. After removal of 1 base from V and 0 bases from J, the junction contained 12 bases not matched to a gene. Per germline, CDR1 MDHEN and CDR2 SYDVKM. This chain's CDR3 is CASSLFPPTSGASNTGELFF. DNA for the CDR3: TGTGCCAGCAGTTTATTTCCCCCGACTAGCGGCGCTTCGAACACCGGGGAGCTGTTTTTT.

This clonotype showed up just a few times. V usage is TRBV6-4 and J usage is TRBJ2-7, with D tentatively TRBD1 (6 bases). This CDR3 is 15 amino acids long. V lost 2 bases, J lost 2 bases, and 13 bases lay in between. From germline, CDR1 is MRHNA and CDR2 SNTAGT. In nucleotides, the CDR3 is TGTGCCAGCAGTGACAAGGGGGAAATAGCCTACGAGCAGTACTTC. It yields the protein CASSDKGEIAYEQYF.

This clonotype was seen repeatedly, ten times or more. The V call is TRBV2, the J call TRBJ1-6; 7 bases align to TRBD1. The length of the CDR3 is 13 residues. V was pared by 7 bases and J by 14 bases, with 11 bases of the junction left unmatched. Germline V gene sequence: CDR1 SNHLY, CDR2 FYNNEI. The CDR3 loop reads CASTTGAVASLHF. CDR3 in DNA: TGTGCCAGCACTACAGGGGCGGTTGCATCCCTCCACTTT.

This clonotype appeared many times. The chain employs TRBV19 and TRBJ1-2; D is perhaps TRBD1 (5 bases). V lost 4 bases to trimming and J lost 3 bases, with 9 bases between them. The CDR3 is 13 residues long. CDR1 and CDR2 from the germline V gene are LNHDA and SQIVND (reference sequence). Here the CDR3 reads CASSKRGDYGYTF. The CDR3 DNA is TGTGCCAGTAGTAAAAGGGGTGACTATGGCTACACCTTC.

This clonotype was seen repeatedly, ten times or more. The CDR3 nucleotides are TGTGCCAGCAGCCCGGACAGGAACTATGGCTACACCTTC. Translation gives CASSPDRNYGYTF. The chain couples TRBV5-4 to TRBJ1-2; 7 bases are shared with TRBD1. The CDR3 runs to 13 residues. Per the germline V gene, CDR1 is SGHNT and CDR2 is YYREEE (reference sequence). Trimming removed 4 bases from V and 2 bases from J; junction bases left unmatched: 2.